The 3 T cell receptor beta chains below all came from one sample that was sequenced in a study of beta chain features in type 1 diabetes. Sequencing targeted expressed TCRB transcripts, as all isolated RNA had been reverse transcribed. TCRdb's copy holds only in-frame clones and misses some; the assay was immunoSEQ multiplex PCR. The data show approximately 340,000 clones, about 15% seen once. Sequencing was carried out using naive CD4+ T cells from blood. The receptors here all came from a woman aged 18-29 years in good health.

This clone occurred a few times. This chain links TRBV6-6 with TRBJ2-5; D gene ambiguous. Per the germline V gene, CDR1 is MNHNY and CDR2 is SVGAGI (reference sequence). V lost 1 base, J lost 4 bases, and 7 bases lay in between. The CDR3 consists of 13 residues. The CDR3 DNA reads as TGTGCCAGCAGTTACTTCGAGGCAGAGACCCAGTACTTC. Its protein is CASSYFEAETQYF.

This chain connects TRBV7-2 to TRBJ2-1; D gene uncertain. The germline V gene has CDR1 SGHTA and CDR2 FQGNSA. The CDR3 totals 12 residues. V gave up 5 bases and J gave up 4 bases, with 6 bases separating them. The CDR3 loop reads CASSAQYNEQFF. The DNA for the CDR3 is TGTGCCAGCAGCGCGCAATACAATGAGCAGTTCTTC.

A few counts support this clone. The rearrangement links TRBV30 to TRBJ2-2; TRBD1 might be the D (5 bases). The germline CDR1 and CDR2 sequences are GTSNPN and SVGIG (reference sequence). V gave up 4 bases and J gave up 1 base, with 19 bases separating them. This CDR3 spans 17 amino acids. CDR3 nucleotides: TGTGCCTGGAAGTGGGGCCAAGGCAGCTGGAACACCGGGGAGCTGTTTTTT. Translation: CAWKWGQGSWNTGELFF.